This entry lists 10 T cell receptor beta chains sequenced from one sample in a study of T cells in Graves' hyperthyroidism and ophthalmopathy. The TCR beta CDR3 regions underwent amplification using RNA transcripts as the source. A first-round RT-PCR of the TCR CDR3 used the HTBI primer set. Each CDR3 protein is one row after TCRdb ran MiXCR on the multiplex PCR reads. The data hold 500,000 to 800,000 distinct CDR3 sequences, with about 14% observed a single time. The source material was blood. The receptor set was obtained from a woman between 50 and 59 years old with Graves' ophthalmopathy.

This clonotype showed up many times. The rearrangement uses TRBV7-9 and TRBJ2-1; 12 bases fit TRBD1. This CDR3 is built from 16 residues. V shed 5 bases and J 12 bases; nucleotides not matched to a gene: 14. The V gene's germline CDR1 is SEHNR and CDR2 FQNEAQ (reference sequence). For the CDR3, the DNA is TGTGCCAGCAGCCACCCGGGACAGGGGGCCGGAGAGGGGCAGTTCTTC. Translating it yields CASSHPGQGAGEGQFF.

This clonotype was recorded many times. CDR3 residues: CASSKRQGAGEAFF. The CDR3 nucleotides read TGTGCCAGCAGCAAGCGACAGGGGGCTGGTGAAGCTTTCTTT. The rearrangement joins TRBV3-1 to TRBJ1-1; 10 bases map to TRBD1. The CDR3 runs to 14 residues. CDR1 LGHDT and CDR2 YNNKEL come from the germline V gene (reference sequence). The trim removed 5 bases at V and 7 bases at J, leaving 7 bases unmatched.

Ten or more counts support this clonotype. The chain uses TRBV28 and TRBJ1-1; D may be TRBD1 (6 bases). This CDR3 comprises 15 residues. CDR1 is MDHEN and CDR2 is SYDVKM in the germline V gene. Trimming left V 7 bases short and J 1 base short, with 16 bases between. CDR3 amino acids: CASNLAGGGNTEAFF. The CDR3 nucleotides are TGTGCCAGCAACTTAGCGGGGGGCGGGAACACTGAAGCTTTCTTT.

The genes are TRBV6-5 and TRBJ2-1, with TRBD2 matching over 7 bases. CDR3 length: 18 residues. Germline loops: CDR1 MNHEY, CDR2 SVGAGI. V dropped 0 bases and J dropped 4; count of bases not matched to a gene: 12. The CDR3 sequence is CASSYSLGGGSKYNEQFF. Written as DNA, the CDR3 is TGTGCCAGCAGTTACTCGTTAGGCGGCGGGAGTAAGTACAATGAGCAGTTCTTC.

In this sample, this clonotype turned up many times. V is TRBV6-2 or TRBV6-3 and J is TRBJ2-5; the D is unclear. CDR1 and CDR2 from the germline V gene are MNHEY and SVGEGT. The germline V and J ends were trimmed by 5 bases and 1 base, with 14 bases remaining between them. This CDR3 comprises 15 residues. CDR3 DNA sequence: TGTGCCAGCAGTCCCAGACACCCCCTCCAAGAGACCCAGTACTTC. This translates into CASSPRHPLQETQYF.

The table lists this clonotype with a few counts. This chain joins TRBV6-1 and TRBJ1-3; 10 bases match TRBD1. CDR1 and CDR2 from the germline V gene are MNHNS and SASEGT. Unmatched junction bases numbered 11, after V lost 3 bases and J lost 9 bases. The CDR3 is 16 residues long. DNA of the CDR3: TGTGCCAGCAGTGATAGAAACCGGGACAGGGGTTTCACCATATATTTT. It encodes CASSDRNRDRGFTIYF.

This clonotype was recorded once. The chain carries TRBV19 and TRBJ2-3; D might be TRBD1 (6 bases). Trimming took off 6 bases at V and 2 bases at J, with 15 bases between the two ends. The germline V gene encodes CDR1 LNHDA and CDR2 SQIVND (reference sequence). There are 15 residues in the CDR3. CDR3 in amino acids: CASSSPTGLTDTQYF. In DNA form, the CDR3 reads TGTGCCAGTAGCTCCCCGACAGGACTCACAGATACGCAGTATTTT.

This clonotype has a count of ten or more. The rearrangement uses TRBV14 and TRBJ1-2; D remains unclear. The CDR3 covers 13 residues. V shed 1 base and J shed 4 bases, with 7 bases lying between them. Germline V gene lookup returns CDR1 SGHDN and CDR2 FVKESK. The CDR3 region has the DNA TGTGCCAGCAGCCAAGTCTCCAGCTATGGCTACACCTTC. Protein sequence: CASSQVSSYGYTF.

This clonotype has ten or more counts. V usage is TRBV11-1 and J usage is TRBJ1-1; perhaps TRBD1 as D (6 bases). V lost 5 bases to trimming and J lost 4 bases, with 17 bases between them. The CDR3 is made up of 15 amino acids. Per germline, CDR1 SGHAT and CDR2 FQDESV (reference sequence). Here the CDR3 DNA reads TGTGCCAGCAGCGCGAGAACAGGGCTGGGCACTGAAGCTTTCTTT. It specifies CASSARTGLGTEAFF.

This clonotype was seen only a few times. This chain uses TRBV24-1 with TRBJ1-3; possible D gene TRBD1, 6 bases. CDR3 length equals 20 residues. The V gene's germline CDR1 is KGHDR and CDR2 SFDVKD. V was trimmed by 0 bases and J by 0 bases, leaving 20 bases between them. The CDR3 coding sequence is TGTGCCACCAGTGATTTGGGGGGGGGCCCCACTGTTATCTCTGGAAACACCATATATTTT. Residues: CATSDLGGGPTVISGNTIYF.